The 8 T cell receptor beta chains below come from one sample, sequenced in a study of OX40 agonist ivuxolimab in advanced cancers. The assay was immunoSEQ multiplex PCR, and TCRdb's table has in-frame clones only and misses some. The sample carries 40,000 to 55,000 clones, 80% to 85% recorded once. Material: CD4+ or CD8+ T cells sorted from blood, obtained in a trial of the OX40 agonist ivuxolimab. These receptors were taken from an adult with an advanced solid tumor such as melanoma, head and neck, liver or kidney cancer.

The chain couples TRBV10-2 to TRBJ2-3, with D possibly matching TRBD1 (6 bases). Deletions cut 0 bases from V and 7 bases from J, with 14 bases between. Germline V gene lookup returns CDR1 WSHSY and CDR2 SAAADI. There are 15 residues in the CDR3. The CDR3 sequence is CASSESSQDRYTQYF. The CDR3 bases are TGCGCCAGCAGTGAGTCTAGTCAGGACAGATATACGCAGTATTTT.

Details on this clone: In the same sample, other DNA sequences code for this CDR3. The V and J genes are TRBV27 and TRBJ1-1; D not resolved. Germline loops: CDR1 MNHEY, CDR2 SMNVEV (reference sequence). CDR3 length: 14 residues. Trimming took off 1 base at V and 2 bases at J, with 8 bases between the two ends. CDR3: CASSLLGVNTEAFF. The CDR3 nucleotides are TGTGCCAGCAGTTTATTAGGTGTTAACACTGAAGCTTTCTTT.

CDR3 DNA sequence: TGTGCCATCCTGATGACAGCCTCCTACGAGCAGTACTTC. It codes for CAILMTASYEQYF. V is TRBV2 and J is TRBJ2-7, with D possibly matching TRBD1 (5 bases). V lost 10 bases to trimming and J lost 0 bases, with 13 bases between them. The CDR3 runs 13 residues. Germline V gene sequence: CDR1 SNHLY, CDR2 FYNNEI.

The V and J genes are TRBV5-1 and TRBJ2-1; D is possibly TRBD2 (6 bases). The CDR3 has 15 amino acids. The V end lost 2 bases, the J end lost 4 bases, and 13 bases lay between the germline ends. Germline loops: CDR1 SGHRS, CDR2 YFSETQ. CDR3 bases: TGCGCCAGCAGCTTCGGGACTGGAGTTTACAATGAGCAGTTCTTC. It is translated as CASSFGTGVYNEQFF.

This chain connects TRBV19 to TRBJ2-1; no firm D call. Germline V gives CDR1 LNHDA, CDR2 SQIVND (reference sequence). The CDR3 consists of 12 residues. Trimming took 4 bases from V and 7 from J, leaving 8 bases between them. The CDR3 sequence is CASSTTLNEQFF. The DNA for the CDR3 is TGTGCCAGTAGTACAACTCTTAATGAGCAGTTCTTC.

This chain links TRBV6-1 with TRBJ1-4, with D perhaps TRBD1 (5 bases). Germline V gene lookup returns CDR1 MNHNS and CDR2 SASEGT. Trimming took 3 bases from V and 0 from J, leaving 11 bases between them. This CDR3 spans 16 amino acids. CDR3 sequence: CASSDMGTPTNEKLFF. The DNA of the CDR3 is TGTGCCAGCAGTGATATGGGGACCCCAACTAATGAAAAACTGTTTTTT.

This clone was found once. The chain joins TRBV5-1 to TRBJ1-1; TRBD1 is a possible D gene (5 bases). CDR1 is SGHRS and CDR2 is YFSETQ in the germline V gene. The CDR3 consists of 14 residues. Trimming removed 1 base at V and 3 bases at J, with 10 bases between. The CDR3 DNA is TGCGCCAGCAGCTTGATAGGGGCTGACACTGAAGCTTTCTTT. Translating gives CASSLIGADTEAFF.

This clone was found a few times. The chain combines TRBV7-9 with TRBJ1-1; D remains unclear. Trimming left V 4 bases short and J 10 bases short, with 16 bases between. Germline values: CDR1 SEHNR, CDR2 FQNEAQ (reference sequence). The CDR3 loop spans 13 amino acids. For the CDR3, the DNA is TGTGCCAGCAGCTCCTCGGCAGAGGGAGGAGCTTTCTTT. Translating it yields CASSSSAEGGAFF.